These T cell receptor beta chains were read from a single sample in a study of cytomegalovirus exposure and HLA in healthy donors. TCRdb's copy holds only in-frame clones and misses some; the assay was immunoSEQ multiplex PCR. The sample records over 150,000 clones, 80% being singletons. The sequenced sample consisted of PBMCs. The source of these receptors is a woman aged 50 to 60 in good health and CMV-seropositive. Each CDR3 is given with its conserved first and last residue. D genes are given only for firm matches. Clone size appears in some rows only: once, few, many, or a class for an expanded clone.

cdr3_aa	cdr3_nt	v_call	cdr3_length	d_call	j_call	clone_size
CASRARTGDTYEQYF	TGTGCCAGCAGAGCAAGGACAGGCGATACCTACGAGCAGTACTTC	TRBV6-1	15	TRBD1	TRBJ2-7	-
CASSLTGGEQYF	TGCGCCAGCAGCTTAACGGGGGGCGAGCAGTACTTC	TRBV5-1	12	TRBD2	TRBJ2-7	once
CASSIAGQNNSPLHF	TGTGCCAGTAGTATAGCGGGACAGAATAATTCACCCCTCCACTTT	TRBV19	15	TRBD1	TRBJ1-6	once
CASSLEGSGTQYF	TGTGCCAGCAGCTTAGAGGGTAGCGGGACCCAGTACTTC	TRBV7-2	13	-	TRBJ2-5	-
CASSYLGAPGYTF	TGTGCCAGCAGTTACTTAGGGGCTCCTGGCTACACCTTC	TRBV6-5	13	-	TRBJ1-2	-
CASSPNWEGGDEQYF	TGTGCTAGCAGTCCAAACTGGGAAGGAGGAGACGAGCAGTACTTC	TRBV27	15	-	TRBJ2-7	-
CASSLDPQGPTYEQYF	TGCGCCAGCAGCTTGGACCCCCAGGGCCCGACCTACGAGCAGTACTTC	TRBV5-1	16	-	TRBJ2-7	-
CASSQATGAFSYGYTF	TGCGCCAGCAGCCAAGCGACAGGGGCGTTTAGCTATGGCTACACCTTC	TRBV4-3	16	TRBD1	TRBJ1-2	few
CASSALERYGYTF	TGTGCCAGCAGCGCGTTGGAGAGGTATGGCTACACCTTC	TRBV5-6	13	-	TRBJ1-2	-
CATSRVRAGSYEQYF	TGTGCCACCAGCAGAGTCAGGGCAGGGTCCTACGAGCAGTACTTC	TRBV15	15	-	TRBJ2-7	-
CASSQQTSGRGYEQFF	TGCGCCAGCAGCCAACAAACTAGCGGGAGAGGGTATGAGCAGTTCTTC	TRBV4-3	16	TRBD2	TRBJ2-1	-
CATSFPDSYTDTQYF	TGTGCCACCTCCTTTCCAGACAGCTACACAGATACGCAGTATTTT	TRBV15	15	-	TRBJ2-3	-
CASSLIPRTSQAYEQYF	TGTGCCAGCAGCTTAATTCCTCGTACTAGCCAAGCCTACGAGCAGTACTTC	TRBV7-9	17	-	TRBJ2-7	once
CSGSTRGDTIYF	TGCAGCGGTTCAACACGGGGGGACACCATATATTTT	TRBV29-1	12	-	TRBJ1-3	-
CASSLGTGTTDTQYF	TGTGCTAGCAGCTTAGGGACAGGCACCACAGATACGCAGTATTTT	TRBV7-7	15	TRBD1	TRBJ2-3	-
CASSLGGVNTGELFF	TGTGCCAGCAGCTTAGGAGGTGTAAACACCGGGGAGCTGTTTTTT	TRBV7-2	15	-	TRBJ2-2	-
CASSYPGGSMNTEAFF	TGTGCCAGCAGTTATCCAGGGGGAAGTATGAACACTGAAGCTTTCTTT	TRBV6-5	16	TRBD1	TRBJ1-1	-
CASRSSGRAYEQYF	TGTGCCAGCAGGAGTAGCGGGAGGGCCTACGAGCAGTACTTC	TRBV6-6	14	TRBD2	TRBJ2-7	-
CASSWDREGATEAFF	TGTGCCAGCAGTTGGGACAGGGAAGGTGCCACTGAAGCTTTCTTT	TRBV27	15	TRBD1	TRBJ1-1	once
CASSEAGRGSSPYF	TGTGCCAGCAGTGAAGCCGGGCGCGGGAGCTCCCCGTACTTC	TRBV2	14	TRBD2	TRBJ2-5	-
CASSLAGRGPSGELFF	TGTGCCAGCAGCTTGGCCGGCAGGGGGCCATCCGGGGAGCTGTTTTTT	TRBV5-8	16	TRBD1	TRBJ2-2	-
CASSWDRGTYEQYF	TGTGCCAGCAGCTGGGACAGGGGGACTTACGAGCAGTACTTC	TRBV6-1	14	TRBD1	TRBJ2-7	-
CASSIESGAYEQYF	TGTGCCAGCAGTATCGAAAGTGGAGCCTACGAGCAGTACTTC	TRBV6-5	14	-	TRBJ2-7	-
CASSVHSGRTGYEQYF	TGTGCCAGTAGTGTTCATAGCGGGAGGACAGGGTACGAGCAGTACTTC	TRBV19	16	TRBD2	TRBJ2-7	-
CSVPPWGGQETQYF	TGCAGCGTCCCCCCCTGGGGAGGACAAGAGACCCAGTACTTC	TRBV29-1	14	-	TRBJ2-5	-
CASSPQGQGYEQYF	TGTGCCAGCAGCCCCCAAGGACAGGGCTACGAGCAGTACTTC	TRBV7-6	14	TRBD1	TRBJ2-7	few
CSTGGTRLQNEQFF	TGCAGCACCGGGGGAACTAGACTTCAGAATGAGCAGTTCTTC	TRBV29-1	14	-	TRBJ2-1	-
CASSADPTASSGNTIYF	TGTGCCAGCAGCGCGGATCCGACTGCCAGCTCTGGAAACACCATATATTTT	TRBV5-4	17	-	TRBJ1-3	-
CASSLWDRADTQYF	TGTGCCAGCAGCTTGTGGGACAGGGCAGATACGCAGTATTTT	TRBV5-4	14	TRBD1	TRBJ2-3	-
CASSESGQPTDTQYF	TGTGCCAGCAGTGAATCTGGACAGCCCACAGATACGCAGTATTTT	TRBV25-1	15	-	TRBJ2-3	-
CATSRESRVDGYTF	TGTGCCACCAGCAGGGAGAGCAGGGTGGATGGCTACACCTTC	TRBV15	14	-	TRBJ1-2	-
CASRSRQGFEKLFF	TGTGCCAGCAGGAGTCGACAGGGGTTTGAAAAACTGTTTTTT	TRBV28	14	TRBD1	TRBJ1-4	once
CASSWLYEQYF	TGTGCCAGCAGCTGGCTCTACGAGCAGTACTTC	TRBV7-9	11	-	TRBJ2-7	-
CASSLGSGGGVYEQYF	TGTGCCAGCAGTTTAGGATCTGGAGGGGGCGTCTACGAGCAGTACTTC	TRBV27	16	-	TRBJ2-7	once
CASSQTSGRGSYNEQFF	TGTGCCAGCAGCCAAACTAGCGGGAGGGGCTCCTACAATGAGCAGTTCTTC	TRBV4-2	17	TRBD2	TRBJ2-1	-
CASSEIAAQETQYF	TGTGCCAGCAGTGAGATAGCGGCTCAAGAGACCCAGTACTTC	TRBV2	14	-	TRBJ2-5	once
CASSERGRKNSPLHF	TGTGCCAGCAGTGAAAGGGGGCGGAAGAATTCACCCCTCCACTTT	TRBV2	15	TRBD1	TRBJ1-6	-
CASSRTGGSSRASYEQYF	TGTGCCAGCTCACGGACAGGGGGAAGTTCGAGGGCCTCCTACGAGCAGTACTTC	TRBV18	18	TRBD1	TRBJ2-7	-
CASSLNPAGDQETQYF	TGTGCCAGCAGCTTGAACCCAGCGGGGGACCAAGAGACCCAGTACTTC	TRBV5-6	16	TRBD2	TRBJ2-5	once
CASTSRTVSTDTQYF	TGTGCCAGTACCTCAAGGACAGTGAGCACAGATACGCAGTATTTT	TRBV19	15	-	TRBJ2-3	once
CASSNEGSGELFF	TGTGCCAGCAGTAACGAGGGATCCGGGGAGCTGTTTTTT	TRBV2	13	-	TRBJ2-2	-
CASSDAVTGGRVSTDTQYF	TGTGCCAGCAGTGATGCGGTGACAGGGGGCAGAGTGAGCACAGATACGCAGTATTTT	TRBV9	19	TRBD1	TRBJ2-3	-
CSVISGNTIYF	TGCAGTGTAATCTCTGGAAACACCATATATTTT	TRBV20-1	11	-	TRBJ1-3	-
CAWSVQGGETQYF	TGTGCCTGGAGTGTACAGGGGGGGGAGACCCAGTACTTC	TRBV30	13	-	TRBJ2-5	once
CASSTSGGADTQYF	TGTGCCAGCTCGACTAGCGGGGGGGCAGATACGCAGTATTTT	TRBV18	14	TRBD2	TRBJ2-3	few
CATKGVDTIYF	TGTGCGACGAAAGGGGTGGACACCATATATTTT	TRBV28	11	-	TRBJ1-3	-
CSTRQGASYGYTF	TGCAGCACCCGACAGGGGGCAAGCTATGGCTACACCTTC	TRBV29-1	13	TRBD1	TRBJ1-2	-
CASSQVRGDEQYF	TGTGCCAGCAGCCAAGTGCGGGGAGACGAGCAGTACTTC	TRBV14	13	-	TRBJ2-7	-
CASSVWPAGGYTF	TGTGCCAGTAGTGTCTGGCCGGCGGGGGGCTACACCTTC	TRBV19	13	-	TRBJ1-2	-
CASSALSGSSYEQYF	TGTGCCAGCAGTGCCCTTAGCGGCAGCTCCTACGAGCAGTACTTC	TRBV2	15	-	TRBJ2-7	-
CASSRAGGTEAFF	TGTGCCAGCAGCCGGGCGGGGGGCACTGAAGCTTTCTTT	TRBV5-4	13	-	TRBJ1-1	-
CASSPWTSGYEQYF	TGTGCCAGCAGCCCCTGGACTAGTGGCTACGAGCAGTACTTC	TRBV7-9	14	TRBD2	TRBJ2-7	-
CASSPQGAGGYTF	TGTGCCAGCAGCCCACAGGGGGCAGGGGGCTACACCTTC	TRBV11-2	13	TRBD1	TRBJ1-2	-
CASSEKMEESPRETQYF	TGTGCCAGCAGTGAGAAGATGGAGGAGTCTCCTCGAGAGACCCAGTACTTC	TRBV25-1	17	-	TRBJ2-5	-
CATWTGGLYEQYF	TGTGCCACCTGGACAGGGGGCCTCTACGAGCAGTACTTC	TRBV27	13	TRBD1	TRBJ2-7	-
CASSLGDRSTDTQYF	TGTGCCAGCAGCTTAGGTGACAGGTCCACAGATACGCAGTATTTT	TRBV7-9	15	-	TRBJ2-3	-
CASTDRTLEGYTF	TGTGCCAGTACCGACAGGACCTTGGAAGGCTACACCTTC	TRBV19	13	-	TRBJ1-2	-
CASSKGARGREKLFF	TGTGCCAGCAGCAAAGGGGCCAGGGGAAGAGAAAAACTGTTTTTT	TRBV21-1	15	-	TRBJ1-4	-
CASSLFSLNEKLFF	TGTGCCAGCAGCTTATTCTCCCTGAATGAAAAACTGTTTTTT	TRBV7-6	14	-	TRBJ1-4	once